Below are 25 T cell receptor beta chains sequenced from a single sample in a study of blood T cell repertoires in COVID-19. Sequenced by immunoSEQ multiplex PCR; TCRdb stores in-frame clones only, minus some. This repertoire shows approximately 110,000 clones, 70% to 90% found once; its top ten account for 3.4%. The sample was peripheral blood. All receptors derive from a man aged 35-49 years with acute or convalescent COVID-19.

This chain connects TRBV5-8 to TRBJ1-4, with TRBD1 identical over 7 bases. This CDR3 is 15 amino acids long. Germline V gene data show CDR1 as SGHTS and CDR2 as YDEGEE. Losses at the gene ends were 4 bases for V and 7 bases for J; bases not matched to a gene: 10. CDR3 sequence (DNA): TGTGCCAGCAGCGCGGAGACAGGGAGAGGTGAAAAACTGTTTTTT. Translated: CASSAETGRGEKLFF.

The V call is TRBV4-2, the J call TRBJ2-3; 9 nucleotides agree with TRBD2. Germline assignment: CDR1 LGHNA and CDR2 YNFKEQ. V lost 0 bases, J lost 1 base, and 5 bases stayed unmatched. The CDR3 runs to 17 residues. CDR3 DNA: TGTGCCAGCAGCCAAGATGCCAAGCGGGGGGGCACAGATACGCAGTATTTT. Translated, it gives CASSQDAKRGGTDTQYF.

About this clone: The same CDR3 can be traced to other DNA sequences in this sample. This chain links TRBV19 with TRBJ2-7; D possibly corresponds to TRBD1 (6 bases). This CDR3 spans 13 amino acids. The V gene's germline CDR1 is LNHDA and CDR2 SQIVND (reference sequence). V lost 5 bases, J lost 4 bases, and 12 bases lay in between. The DNA for the CDR3 is TGTGCCAGTAGTGTGGGGACACCATACGAGCAGTACTTC. Translated: CASSVGTPYEQYF. Filled out from reference TRBV19 and TRBJ2-7, the complete variable domain reads DGGITQSPKYLFRKEGQNVTLSCEQNLNHDAMYWYRQDPGQGLRLIYYSQIVNDFQKGDIAEGYSVSREKKESFPLTVTSAQKNPTAFYLCASSVGTPYEQYFGPGTRLTVT.

The genes are TRBV30 and TRBJ1-4; 8 positions agree with TRBD1. After removal of 4 bases from V and 7 bases from J, the junction contained 8 bases not matched to a gene. The CDR3 is 14 residues long. Germline V gene lookup returns CDR1 GTSNPN and CDR2 SVGIG (reference sequence). This CDR3 reads CAWKSGGSGEKLFF. Here the CDR3 DNA reads TGTGCCTGGAAGTCAGGGGGCAGCGGTGAAAAACTGTTTTTT.

J is TRBJ2-1 and V is TRBV14; TRBD1 matches at 9 bases. The CDR3 covers 19 residues. Germline V gives CDR1 SGHDN, CDR2 FVKESK. V trimming: 0 bases; J trimming: 1 base; junction bases outside the gene matches: 10. The CDR3 DNA follows: TGTGCCAGCAGCCAAGATTTAATTATGGGGACAGGGTCCTACAATGAGCAGTTCTTC. This translates into CASSQDLIMGTGSYNEQFF.

The V gene is TRBV10-3, the J gene TRBJ2-3, with 12 bases that match TRBD2. The CDR3 loop spans 17 amino acids. Germline V gives CDR1 ENHRY, CDR2 SYGVKD. J gave up 6 bases and V 0 bases, and 7 bases lay outside the gene matches. The CDR3 nucleotides are TGTGCCATCAGTGAGTCGACTAGCGGGGGATCCCGCGATACGCAGTATTTT. Its protein is CAISESTSGGSRDTQYF.

The rearrangement uses TRBV6-1 and TRBJ2-5; 7 positions agree with TRBD1. CDR3 length: 13 residues. Germline-derived CDR1 and CDR2 are MNHNS and SASEGT. V gave up 1 base and J gave up 10 bases; unmatched junction bases: 6. The CDR3, as DNA: TGTGCCAGCAGTGAAGGGGCAGGGGGTATCCAGTACTTC. The encoded protein is CASSEGAGGIQYF.

The chain uses TRBV6-5 and TRBJ1-1, with TRBD1 identical over 9 bases. Germline assignment: CDR1 MNHEY and CDR2 SVGAGI. V lost 7 bases to trimming and J lost 4 bases; unmatched junction nucleotides: 7. This CDR3 is 14 amino acids long. Here the CDR3 DNA reads TGTGCCAGCAAAGCGACAGGGGGAGGCACTGAAGCTTTCTTT. Amino acid sequence: CASKATGGGTEAFF.

V and J are TRBV7-8 and TRBJ2-3; D perhaps matches TRBD1 (6 bases). Trimming pared 5 bases from V and 2 bases from J, leaving 17 bases between. The germline V gene has CDR1 SGHVS and CDR2 FQNEAQ. The CDR3 length is 16 residues. The CDR3 region is CASSPQRGTYTDTQYF. CDR3 coding DNA: TGTGCCAGCAGCCCTCAGAGGGGGACCTACACAGATACGCAGTATTTT.

The chain couples TRBV6-1 to TRBJ2-2; weak D call: TRBD2 (7 bases). This CDR3 contains 15 residues. V was trimmed by 7 bases and J by 2 bases, leaving 14 bases between them. The V gene's germline CDR1 is MNHNS and CDR2 SASEGT. CDR3 protein: CASNRGGGNTGELFF. CDR3 bases: TGTGCCAGCAATAGAGGGGGGGGCAACACCGGGGAGCTGTTTTTT.

The chain is built from TRBV24-1 and TRBJ2-1; 8 nucleotides agree with TRBD1. The CDR3 runs to 17 residues. J lost 6 bases, V lost 1 base, and 10 bases had no gene match. CDR1 and CDR2 from the germline V gene are KGHDR and SFDVKD. CDR3: CATSDFLTGDGPNEQFF. In DNA form, the CDR3 reads TGTGCCACCAGTGATTTCCTGACAGGGGATGGACCCAATGAGCAGTTCTTC.

In this sample, this clone turned up once. The chain carries TRBV4-1 and TRBJ1-2, with 7 positions matching TRBD1. The CDR3 loop spans 13 amino acids. The junction had 7 bases not matched to a gene; V was cut back by 1 base and J by 11 bases. CDR1 MGHRA and CDR2 YSYEKL come from the germline V gene. The CDR3 sequence: CASSQGAGGGYTF. CDR3 sequence (DNA): TGCGCCAGCAGCCAAGGGGCAGGGGGTGGATACACCTTC.

This sequence joins TRBV7-9 and TRBJ1-1; 7 bases map to TRBD1. CDR3 length: 14 residues. Germline loops: CDR1 SEHNR, CDR2 FQNEAQ (reference sequence). The V gene end was trimmed by 5 bases and the J gene end by 4 bases; junction bases not matched to a gene: 7. The CDR3 DNA sequence: TGTGCCAGCAGCCCTTCACAGGGGAGCACTGAAGCTTTCTTT. Its protein product is CASSPSQGSTEAFF.

This chain links TRBV19 with TRBJ1-6; D is perhaps TRBD1 (6 bases). This CDR3 spans 13 amino acids. Germline CDR1 and CDR2: LNHDA and SQIVND (reference sequence). V was pared by 7 bases and J by 5 bases, with 9 bases between. This CDR3 reads CASMAGDNSPLHF. The CDR3 DNA is TGTGCCAGTATGGCAGGGGATAATTCACCCCTCCACTTT.

As DNA, the CDR3 is TGTGCCAGCAGTTTCGCCGGGGGGGCTGAAGCTTTCTTT. The encoded protein is CASSFAGGAEAFF. The genes are TRBV27 and TRBJ1-1, with a possible D match to TRBD1 (5 bases). The length of the CDR3 is 13 residues. Germline lookup yields CDR1 MNHEY and CDR2 SMNVEV (reference sequence). Trimming cost V 3 bases and J 6 bases, with 11 bases left between them.

This clone was counted once. V usage is TRBV10-1 and J usage is TRBJ2-3, with a weak D call TRBD1 (6 bases). The CDR3 sequence is 13 residues long. V was trimmed by 10 bases and J by 4 bases, leaving 15 bases between them. Germline values: CDR1 WNHNN, CDR2 SYGVQD (reference sequence). The CDR3 sequence is CATKPGDADTQYF. The CDR3, as DNA: TGCGCCACCAAACCAGGGGACGCAGATACGCAGTATTTT.

The chain has TRBV11-2 and TRBJ2-1; TRBD2 is a possible D gene (7 bases). V shed 5 bases and J shed 9 bases, with 23 bases lying between them. Germline loops: CDR1 SGHAT, CDR2 FQNNGV. There are 16 residues in the CDR3. Here the CDR3 reads CASSSSRGGPSGEQFF. CDR3 bases: TGTGCCAGCAGCAGCTCGAGGGGGGGGCCATCGGGTGAGCAGTTCTTC.

The chain combines TRBV20-1 with TRBJ1-1; D remains ambiguous. Germline CDR1 reads DFQATT; CDR2 reads SNEGSKA (reference sequence). This CDR3 region has 13 residues. With 3 bases removed from V and 0 bases from J, the gap between germline ends came to 8 bases. The CDR3 DNA reads as TGCAGTGCTAGTGACCACTTGAACACTGAAGCTTTCTTT. Translated, it gives CSASDHLNTEAFF.

The chain has TRBV30 and TRBJ1-1; the D is unclear. This CDR3 comprises 14 residues. CDR1 is GTSNPN and CDR2 is SVGIG in the germline V gene (reference sequence). V lost 4 bases and J 0 bases, leaving 12 bases between the germline ends. CDR3 bases: TGTGCCTGGAACTTGAATCTCATGAACACTGAAGCTTTCTTT. Its translation: CAWNLNLMNTEAFF.

The V and J genes are TRBV9 and TRBJ2-2, with a tentative D call TRBD2 (5 bases). CDR3 length: 10 amino acids. CDR1 and CDR2 from the germline V gene are SGDLS and YYNGEE. V dropped 7 bases and J dropped 7 bases, with 5 bases sitting between them. The CDR3 DNA follows: TGTGCCAGCGGGAGCGGGGAGCTGTTTTTT. It translates to CASGSGELFF.

J is TRBJ1-2 and V is TRBV24-1; D uncertain. Between the trimmed V and J ends, which lost 6 bases and 6 bases, there was a span of 7 bases. The CDR3 length is 11 residues. CDR1 and CDR2 from the germline V gene are KGHDR and SFDVKD. The CDR3, as DNA: TGTGCCACCAGTACAAACCATGGCTACACCTTC. Translated, it gives CATSTNHGYTF.

V is TRBV4-1 and J is TRBJ1-5, with TRBD1 matching 8 bases. The CDR3 length is 16 residues. The J segment lost 9 bases and the V segment lost 0 bases, leaving 10 bases of the junction unmatched. Germline CDR1 MGHRA, CDR2 YSYEKL. The DNA of the CDR3 is TGCGCCAGCAGCCAAGAAGGTGCAGGGGGCGTCCGGCCCCAGCATTTT. Translating gives CASSQEGAGGVRPQHF.

This clone was found once. V is TRBV30 and J is TRBJ1-2, with 7 positions matching TRBD1. The CDR3 extends over 12 amino acids. V lost 6 bases, J lost 4 bases, and 5 bases stayed unmatched. Germline V CDR1 and CDR2: GTSNPN, SVGIG (reference sequence). CDR3 loop: CACQTGPYGYTF. The CDR3 DNA sequence: TGTGCCTGCCAGACAGGGCCCTATGGCTACACCTTC.

The chain joins TRBV6-5 to TRBJ1-2; a possible D gene is TRBD1 (5 bases). The germline V gene encodes CDR1 MNHEY and CDR2 SVGAGI. The CDR3 loop spans 13 amino acids. With 8 bases removed from V and 4 bases from J, the gap between germline ends came to 14 bases. This CDR3 reads CASGPTATYGYTF. CDR3 sequence (DNA): TGTGCCAGCGGGCCGACAGCCACCTATGGCTACACCTTC.

This clone was seen just once. The CDR3 DNA is TGTGCCAGCAGCCAGGGGGTAACGGCTTTCTTT. Amino acids: CASSQGVTAFF. V is TRBV6-5 and J is TRBJ1-1; 7 nucleotides agree with TRBD1. CDR3 length equals 11 residues. V shed 6 bases and J 11 bases; nucleotides not matched to a gene: 6. Per germline, CDR1 MNHEY and CDR2 SVGAGI.